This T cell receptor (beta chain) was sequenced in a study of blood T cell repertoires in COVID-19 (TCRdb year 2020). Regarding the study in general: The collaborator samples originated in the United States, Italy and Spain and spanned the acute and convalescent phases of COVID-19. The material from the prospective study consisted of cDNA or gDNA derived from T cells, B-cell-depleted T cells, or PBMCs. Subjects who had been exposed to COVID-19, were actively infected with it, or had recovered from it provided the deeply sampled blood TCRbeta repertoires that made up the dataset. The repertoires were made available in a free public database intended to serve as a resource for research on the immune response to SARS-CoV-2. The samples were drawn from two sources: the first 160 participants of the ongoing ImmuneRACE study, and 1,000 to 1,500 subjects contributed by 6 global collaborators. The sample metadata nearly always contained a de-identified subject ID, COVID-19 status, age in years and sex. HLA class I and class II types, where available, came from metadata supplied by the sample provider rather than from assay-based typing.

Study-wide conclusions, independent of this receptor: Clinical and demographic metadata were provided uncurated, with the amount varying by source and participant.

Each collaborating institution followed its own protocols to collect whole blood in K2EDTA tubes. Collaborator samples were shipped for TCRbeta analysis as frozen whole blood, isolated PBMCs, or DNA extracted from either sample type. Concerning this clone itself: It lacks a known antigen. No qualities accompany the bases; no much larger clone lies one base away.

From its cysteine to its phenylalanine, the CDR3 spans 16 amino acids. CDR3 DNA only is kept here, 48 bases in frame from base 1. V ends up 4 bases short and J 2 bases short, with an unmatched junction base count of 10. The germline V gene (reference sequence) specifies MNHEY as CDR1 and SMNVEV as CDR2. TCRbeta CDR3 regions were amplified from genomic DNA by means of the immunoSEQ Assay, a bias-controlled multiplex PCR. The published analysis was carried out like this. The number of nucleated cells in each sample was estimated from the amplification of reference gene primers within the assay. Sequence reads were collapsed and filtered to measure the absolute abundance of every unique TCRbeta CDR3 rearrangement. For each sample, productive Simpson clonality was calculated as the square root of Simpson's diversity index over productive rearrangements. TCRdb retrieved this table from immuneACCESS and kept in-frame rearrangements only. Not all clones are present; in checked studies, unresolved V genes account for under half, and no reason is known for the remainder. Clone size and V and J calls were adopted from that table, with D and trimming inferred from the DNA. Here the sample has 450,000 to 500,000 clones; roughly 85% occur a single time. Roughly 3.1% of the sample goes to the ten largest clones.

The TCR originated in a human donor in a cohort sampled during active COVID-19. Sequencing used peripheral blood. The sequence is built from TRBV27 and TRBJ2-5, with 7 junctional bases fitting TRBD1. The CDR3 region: CASSSLLTGIQETQYF. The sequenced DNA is TGTGCCAGCAGTTCCCTCCTGACAGGGATACAAGAGACCCAGTACTTC.